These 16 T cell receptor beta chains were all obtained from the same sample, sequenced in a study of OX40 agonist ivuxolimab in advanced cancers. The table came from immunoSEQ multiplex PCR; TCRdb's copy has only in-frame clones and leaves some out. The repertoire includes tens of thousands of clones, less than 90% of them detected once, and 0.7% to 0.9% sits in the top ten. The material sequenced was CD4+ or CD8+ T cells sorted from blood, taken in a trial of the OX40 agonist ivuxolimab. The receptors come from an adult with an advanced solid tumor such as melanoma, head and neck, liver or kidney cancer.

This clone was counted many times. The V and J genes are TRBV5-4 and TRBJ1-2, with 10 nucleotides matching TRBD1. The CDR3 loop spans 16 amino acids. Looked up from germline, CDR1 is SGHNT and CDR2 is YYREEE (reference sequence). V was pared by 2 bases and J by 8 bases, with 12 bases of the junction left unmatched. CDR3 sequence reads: CASSFEGQGMTGGYTF. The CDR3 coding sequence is TGTGCCAGCAGCTTCGAGGGACAGGGGATGACGGGAGGCTACACCTTC.

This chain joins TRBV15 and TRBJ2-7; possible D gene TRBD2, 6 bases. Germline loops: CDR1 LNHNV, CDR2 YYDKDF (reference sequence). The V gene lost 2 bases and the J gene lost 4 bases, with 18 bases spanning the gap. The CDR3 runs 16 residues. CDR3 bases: TGTGCCACCAGCAGAAGCGGACTACCCCCGGGGTACGAGCAGTACTTC. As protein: CATSRSGLPPGYEQYF.

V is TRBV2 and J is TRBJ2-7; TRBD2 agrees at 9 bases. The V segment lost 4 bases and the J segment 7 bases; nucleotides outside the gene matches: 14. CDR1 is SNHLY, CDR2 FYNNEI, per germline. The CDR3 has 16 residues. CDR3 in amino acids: CASSARGQAGGLEQYF. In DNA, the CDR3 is TGTGCCAGCAGTGCACGCGGACAAGCGGGGGGCCTGGAGCAGTACTTC.

CDR3 loop: CASSYAVEGNIQYF. The CDR3 DNA sequence: TGTGCCAGCAGTTACGCGGTCGAGGGAAACATTCAGTACTTC. This chain uses TRBV6-6 with TRBJ2-4; D possibly corresponds to TRBD2 (5 bases). This CDR3 has 14 amino acids. Per the germline V gene, CDR1 is MNHNY and CDR2 is SVGAGI (reference sequence). The V and J ends lost 2 bases and 6 bases respectively, with 11 bases between them.

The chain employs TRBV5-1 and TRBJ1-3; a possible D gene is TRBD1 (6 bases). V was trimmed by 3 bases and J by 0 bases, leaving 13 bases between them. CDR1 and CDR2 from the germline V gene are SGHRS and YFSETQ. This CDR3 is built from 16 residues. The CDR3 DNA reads TGCGCCAGCAGCTGGGGGCAGGTCGGCTCTGGAAACACCATATATTTT. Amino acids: CASSWGQVGSGNTIYF.

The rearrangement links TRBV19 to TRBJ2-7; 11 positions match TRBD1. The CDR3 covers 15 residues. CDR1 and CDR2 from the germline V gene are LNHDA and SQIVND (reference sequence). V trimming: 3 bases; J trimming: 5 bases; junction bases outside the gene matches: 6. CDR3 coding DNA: TGTGCCAGTAGTATCGGGGGGACAGGGGGACACGAGCAGTACTTC. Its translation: CASSIGGTGGHEQYF. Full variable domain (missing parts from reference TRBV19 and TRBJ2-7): DGGITQSPKYLFRKEGQNVTLSCEQNLNHDAMYWYRQDPGQGLRLIYYSQIVNDFQKGDIAEGYSVSREKKESFPLTVTSAQKNPTAFYLCASSIGGTGGHEQYFGPGTRLTVT.

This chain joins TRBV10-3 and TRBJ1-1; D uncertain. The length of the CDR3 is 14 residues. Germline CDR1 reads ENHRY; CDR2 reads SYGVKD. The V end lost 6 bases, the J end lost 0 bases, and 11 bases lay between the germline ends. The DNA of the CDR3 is TGTGCCATCAGAGAAAACGGCATGAACACTGAAGCTTTCTTT. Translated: CAIRENGMNTEAFF.

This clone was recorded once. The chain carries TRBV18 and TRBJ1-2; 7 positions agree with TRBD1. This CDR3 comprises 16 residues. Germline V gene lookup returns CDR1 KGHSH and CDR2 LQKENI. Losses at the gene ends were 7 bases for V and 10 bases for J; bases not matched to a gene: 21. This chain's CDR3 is CASLPGQTSPQGPYTF. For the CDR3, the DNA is TGTGCCAGCTTACCGGGACAGACTTCCCCTCAAGGACCCTACACCTTC.

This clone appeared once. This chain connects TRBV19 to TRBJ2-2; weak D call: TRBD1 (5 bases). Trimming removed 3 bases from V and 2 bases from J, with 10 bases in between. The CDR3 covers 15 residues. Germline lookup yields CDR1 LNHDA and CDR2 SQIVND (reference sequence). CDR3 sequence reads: CASSIIGANTGELFF. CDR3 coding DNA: TGTGCCAGTAGTATCATAGGGGCTAACACCGGGGAGCTGTTTTTT.

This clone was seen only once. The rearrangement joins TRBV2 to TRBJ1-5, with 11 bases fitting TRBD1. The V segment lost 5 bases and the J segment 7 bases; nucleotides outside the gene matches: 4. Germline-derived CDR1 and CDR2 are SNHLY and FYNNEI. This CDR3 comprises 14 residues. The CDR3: CASSTGTGGQPQHF. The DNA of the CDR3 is TGTGCCAGCAGTACCGGGACAGGGGGACAGCCCCAGCATTTT.

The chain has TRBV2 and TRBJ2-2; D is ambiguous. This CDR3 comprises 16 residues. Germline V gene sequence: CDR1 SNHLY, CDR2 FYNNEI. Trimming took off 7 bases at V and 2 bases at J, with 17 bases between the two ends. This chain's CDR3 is CASKLLPLTNTGELFF. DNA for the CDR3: TGTGCCAGCAAACTGCTTCCCTTAACAAACACCGGGGAGCTGTTTTTT.

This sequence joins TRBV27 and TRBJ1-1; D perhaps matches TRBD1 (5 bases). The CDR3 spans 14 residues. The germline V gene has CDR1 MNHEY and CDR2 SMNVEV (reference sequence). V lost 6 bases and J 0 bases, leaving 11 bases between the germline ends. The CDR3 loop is CASRLTDLNTEAFF. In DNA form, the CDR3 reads TGTGCCAGCAGATTGACAGATTTGAACACTGAAGCTTTCTTT.

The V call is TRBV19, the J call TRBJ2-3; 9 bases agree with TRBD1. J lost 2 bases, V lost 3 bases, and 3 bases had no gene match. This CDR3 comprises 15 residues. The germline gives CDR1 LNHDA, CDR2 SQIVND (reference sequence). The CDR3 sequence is CASSMGQGVTDTQYF. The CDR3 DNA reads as TGTGCCAGTAGTATGGGACAGGGTGTCACAGATACGCAGTATTTT. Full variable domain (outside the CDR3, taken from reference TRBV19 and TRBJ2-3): DGGITQSPKYLFRKEGQNVTLSCEQNLNHDAMYWYRQDPGQGLRLIYYSQIVNDFQKGDIAEGYSVSREKKESFPLTVTSAQKNPTAFYLCASSMGQGVTDTQYFGPGTRLTVL.

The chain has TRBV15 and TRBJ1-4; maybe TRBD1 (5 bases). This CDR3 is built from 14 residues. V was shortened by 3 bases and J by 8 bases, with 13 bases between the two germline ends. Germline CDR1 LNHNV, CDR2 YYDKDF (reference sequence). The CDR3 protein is CATSRGDAGEKLFF. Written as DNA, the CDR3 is TGTGCCACCAGCAGGGGGGACGCGGGGGAAAAACTGTTTTTT.

In nucleotides, the CDR3 is TGTGCCAGCAGCCCCTGGCTTGGTGGGGATACGCAGTATTTT. As protein: CASSPWLGGDTQYF. The chain links TRBV7-2 to TRBJ2-3; D is undetermined. The CDR3 runs 14 residues. CDR1 and CDR2 (germline): SGHTA, FQGNSA. The V end lost 5 bases, the J end lost 6 bases, and 15 bases lay between the germline ends.

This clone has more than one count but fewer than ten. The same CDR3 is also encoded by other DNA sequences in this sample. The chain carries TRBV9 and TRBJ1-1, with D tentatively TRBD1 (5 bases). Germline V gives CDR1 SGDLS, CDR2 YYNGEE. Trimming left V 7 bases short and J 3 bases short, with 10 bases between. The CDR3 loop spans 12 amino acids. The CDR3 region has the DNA TGTGCCAGCGGGGGAGGAGACACTGAAGCTTTCTTT. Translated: CASGGGDTEAFF.